The 15 T cell receptor beta chains presented below share a single source sample, sequenced in a study of blood T cells in healthy people across ages. Next came a second PCR, run for roughly 7 to 12 cycles, which used a sample-barcoded 5' primer along with a J-beta primer mix. TCRdb used MiXCR to reprocess the 5' RACE reads, holding one entry per CDR3 protein. The table lists over 950,000 distinct CDR3 sequences, roughly two fifths of them singletons, with approximately 14% in the top ten. Material for sequencing was blood. These receptor sequences come from a young man in good health.

The chain is built from TRBV7-8 and TRBJ1-1; D remains unclear. In germline, CDR1 is SGHVS, CDR2 FQNEAQ. This CDR3 has 14 residues. Trimming cost V 2 bases and J 2 bases, with 9 bases left between them. CDR3 protein: CASSLKRVNTEAFF. The CDR3 region has the DNA TGTGCCAGCAGCTTAAAAAGGGTAAACACTGAAGCTTTCTTT.

This clonotype was counted only a few times. CDR3 nucleotides: TGCGCCAGCAGCATAGCAACAGGGAAGGCTGGCTACACCTTC. As protein: CASSIATGKAGYTF. This chain links TRBV5-1 with TRBJ1-2, with D maybe TRBD1 (6 bases). The ends were cut back, 4 bases at V and 7 bases at J, with 17 bases in the middle. The germline V gene encodes CDR1 SGHRS and CDR2 YFSETQ. This CDR3 comprises 14 residues.

For this clonotype: A much larger clone lies one base from this, so it may be a read error. This chain links TRBV12-3 or TRBV12-4 with TRBJ2-5, with no clear D. V gave up 7 bases and J gave up 2 bases, with 20 bases separating them. This CDR3 is built from 16 residues. Here the CDR3 DNA reads TGTGCCAGCACCCATCAGGCTCTGGACGGACAAGAGACCCAGTACTTC. Protein sequence: CASTHQALDGQETQYF.

Remarks on this clonotype: At one end, the junction sequence differs from germline, possibly due to a read error. V gene TRBV6-2 or TRBV6-3 combines with J gene TRBJ2-4, with D unclear. The DNA end lines up better with TRBJ2-7; the J call may be wrong. The CDR3 spans 17 residues. In germline, CDR1 is MNHEY, CDR2 SVGEGT. This CDR3 reads CASSHSGLLRVSDEQYF. For the CDR3, the DNA is TGTGCCAGCAGTCACTCAGGTCTGCTACGGGTATCCGACGAGCAGTACTTC.

The V and J genes are TRBV14 and TRBJ2-5; D uncertain. This CDR3 spans 16 amino acids. Germline lookup yields CDR1 SGHDN and CDR2 FVKESK. With 1 base removed from V and 1 base from J, the gap between germline ends came to 13 bases. CDR3 bases: TGTGCCAGCAGCCAAGCAGCTGTTTTCTTCCAAGAGACCCAGTACTTC. Translated, it gives CASSQAAVFFQETQYF.

The rearrangement joins TRBV6-5 to TRBJ2-3; TRBD1 might be the D (5 bases). Germline CDR1 and CDR2: MNHEY and SVGAGI. The V end was cut by 0 bases, the J end by 5 bases, with 18 bases between. The CDR3 consists of 17 residues. The CDR3 here is CASSYSKAGRAGDTQYF. CDR3 DNA: TGTGCCAGCAGTTACTCGAAGGCCGGCAGGGCTGGAGATACGCAGTATTTT.

The chain recombines TRBV20-1 with TRBJ1-2, with 7 nucleotides matching TRBD1. CDR3 length: 14 amino acids. V was clipped by 1 base and J by 8 bases; unmatched bases: 10. The germline gives CDR1 DFQATT, CDR2 SNEGSKA (reference sequence). Here the CDR3 reads CSARAQGQLLGYTF. The CDR3 DNA sequence: TGCAGTGCTAGAGCCCAGGGACAGCTGTTGGGCTACACCTTC.

The V and J genes are TRBV30 and TRBJ1-6; unclear D gene. Trimming pared 5 bases from V and 7 bases from J, leaving 9 bases between. Germline CDR1 and CDR2: GTSNPN and SVGIG (reference sequence). The CDR3 loop spans 12 amino acids. CDR3 DNA sequence: TGTGCCTGGTGGCGGACCAATTCACCCCTCCACTTT. This gives the protein CAWWRTNSPLHF.

This clonotype has more than one count but fewer than ten. CDR3 residues: CASNGLAVNIQYF. In DNA, the CDR3 is TGTGCCAGCAACGGACTAGCGGTGAACATTCAGTACTTC. This chain connects TRBV2 to TRBJ2-4; TRBD2 matches at 10 bases. The CDR3 runs 13 residues. Unmatched junction bases numbered 4, after V lost 7 bases and J lost 7 bases. Germline V CDR1 and CDR2: SNHLY, FYNNEI.

This clonotype was seen only a few times. J is TRBJ2-1 and V is TRBV20-1; a possible D gene is TRBD1 (5 bases). Germline V gene data show CDR1 as DFQATT and CDR2 as SNEGSKA (reference sequence). CDR3 size: 11 residues. V was shortened by 5 bases and J by 10 bases, with 12 bases between the two germline ends. As DNA, the CDR3 is TGCAGTGCTCCCCAGGGTCACGAGCAGTTCTTC. Protein: CSAPQGHEQFF.

The chain combines TRBV20-1 with TRBJ1-4; 11 bases fit TRBD1. CDR1 is DFQATT and CDR2 is SNEGSKA in the germline V gene (reference sequence). The CDR3 totals 11 residues. In nucleotides, the CDR3 is TGCAACGGGACAGGGGGTGAAAAACTGTTTTTT. This sequence encodes CNGTGGEKLFF.

This chain connects TRBV4-1 to TRBJ1-6, with D maybe TRBD1 (6 bases). This CDR3 has 16 amino acids. The V end was cut by 0 bases, the J end by 7 bases, with 13 bases between. Per the germline V gene, CDR1 is MGHRA and CDR2 is YSYEKL. The CDR3 sequence: CASSQDGIGGNSPLHF. Here the CDR3 DNA reads TGCGCCAGCAGCCAAGATGGGATAGGGGGGAATTCACCCCTCCACTTT.

This chain uses TRBV6-2 or TRBV6-3 with TRBJ1-2; the D is unclear. The CDR3 runs 15 residues. Between the trimmed V and J ends, which lost 4 bases and 8 bases, there was a span of 20 bases. The germline V gene encodes CDR1 MNHEY and CDR2 SVGEGT. CDR3 DNA sequence: TGTGCCAGCAGTTCCTATTTCGGACTTAATGAGGGCTACACCTTC. Translating it yields CASSSYFGLNEGYTF.

Ten or more counts support this clonotype. The chain is built from TRBV29-1 and TRBJ2-5, with D possibly TRBD2 on 6 matching bases. This CDR3 comprises 12 residues. V was shortened by 7 bases and J by 8 bases, with 17 bases between the two germline ends. Germline V lookup: CDR1 SQVTM, CDR2 ANQGSEA. The CDR3 is CSAREEGSTQYF. CDR3 nucleotide sequence: TGCAGCGCCCGAGAGGAGGGCTCAACCCAGTACTTC. Variable domain in full (rest from reference TRBV29-1 and TRBJ2-5): SAVISQKPSRDICQRGTSLTIQCQVDSQVTMMFWYRQQPGQSLTLIATANQGSEATYESGFVIDKFPISRPNLTFSTLTVSNMSPEDSSIYLCSAREEGSTQYFGPGTRLLVL.

This clonotype was seen a few times. A read error may produce the germline difference seen at one junction end. The gene calls are TRBV7-7 and TRBJ2-3; tentative D call: TRBD1 (6 bases). In germline, CDR1 is SSHAT, CDR2 FNYEAQ (reference sequence). The CDR3 has 13 residues. The CDR3 is CASSRGSADTQYF. CDR3 DNA: TGTGCTAGCAGCAGGGGATCGGCAGATACGCAGTATTTT.